This T cell receptor beta chain was documented in a study of T cells after posttransplantation cyclophosphamide. The method was immunoSEQ multiplex PCR; TCRdb's version includes in-frame clones alone and lacks a portion of them. This repertoire holds roughly 24,000 clones, and none appear only once. Ten or more counts support this clone. Its antigen is still unknown. Trimming removed 4 bases from V and 0 bases from J, with 13 bases in between. The germline V gene encodes CDR1 MNHNS and CDR2 SASEGT. CDR3 length: 17 amino acids. Study-level points and caveats: Tissue-infiltrating T cells from skin or gut overlapped little with blood T cells.

This TCR derives from a woman aged 55-69 years in good health, CMV-negative, and a related stem cell transplant donor. Sequencing was performed on PBMCs. The chain has TRBV6-1 and TRBJ2-6; perhaps TRBD1 as D (7 bases). This CDR3 reads CASSGRDRNSGANVLTF. In DNA form, the CDR3 reads TGTGCCAGCAGTGGGCGGGACAGAAACTCTGGGGCCAACGTCCTGACTTTC.